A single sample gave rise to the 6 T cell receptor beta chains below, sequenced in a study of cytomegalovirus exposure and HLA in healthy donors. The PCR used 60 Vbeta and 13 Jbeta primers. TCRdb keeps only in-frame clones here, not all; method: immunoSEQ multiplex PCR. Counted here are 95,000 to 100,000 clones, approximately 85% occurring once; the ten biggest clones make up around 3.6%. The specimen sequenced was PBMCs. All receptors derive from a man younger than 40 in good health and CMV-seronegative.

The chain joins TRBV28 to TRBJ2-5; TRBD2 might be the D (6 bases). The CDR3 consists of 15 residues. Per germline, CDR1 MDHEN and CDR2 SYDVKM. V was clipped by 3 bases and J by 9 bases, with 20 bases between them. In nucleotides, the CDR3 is TGTGCCAGCAGTTTTATTGGGAGGCCGGGCGGGGCCCAGTACTTC. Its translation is CASSFIGRPGGAQYF.

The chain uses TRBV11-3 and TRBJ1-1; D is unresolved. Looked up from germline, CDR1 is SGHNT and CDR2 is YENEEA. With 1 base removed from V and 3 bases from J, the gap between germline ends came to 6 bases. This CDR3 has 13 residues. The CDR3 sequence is CASSLVPDTEAFF. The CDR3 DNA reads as TGTGCCAGCAGCTTAGTCCCTGACACTGAAGCTTTCTTT.

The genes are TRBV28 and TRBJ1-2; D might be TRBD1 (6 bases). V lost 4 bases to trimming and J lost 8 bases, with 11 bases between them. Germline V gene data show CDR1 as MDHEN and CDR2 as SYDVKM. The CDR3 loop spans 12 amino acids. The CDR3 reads CASSYREGGYTF. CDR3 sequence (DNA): TGTGCCAGCAGTTACAGGGAGGGCGGCTACACCTTC.

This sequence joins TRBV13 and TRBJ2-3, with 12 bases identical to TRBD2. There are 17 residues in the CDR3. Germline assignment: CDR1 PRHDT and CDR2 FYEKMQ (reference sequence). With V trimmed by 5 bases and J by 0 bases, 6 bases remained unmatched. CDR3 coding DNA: TGTGCCAGCAGCCAGATACTAGCGGGGGGTAGCACAGATACGCAGTATTTT. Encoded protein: CASSQILAGGSTDTQYF.

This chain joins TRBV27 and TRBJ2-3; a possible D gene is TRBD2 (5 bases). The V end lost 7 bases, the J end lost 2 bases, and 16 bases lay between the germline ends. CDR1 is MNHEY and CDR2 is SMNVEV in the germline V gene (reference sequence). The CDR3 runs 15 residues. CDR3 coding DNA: TGTGCCAGCAACCCCTCTAGCATCTCCACAGATACGCAGTATTTT. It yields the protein CASNPSSISTDTQYF.

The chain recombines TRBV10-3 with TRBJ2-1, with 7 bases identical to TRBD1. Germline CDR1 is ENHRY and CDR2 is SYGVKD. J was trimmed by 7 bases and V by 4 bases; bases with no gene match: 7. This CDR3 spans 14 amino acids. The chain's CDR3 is CAISVNRGDNEQFF. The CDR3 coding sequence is TGTGCCATCAGTGTGAACAGGGGTGATAATGAGCAGTTCTTC.